Following are 3 T cell receptor beta chains from one sample sequenced in a study of CD8+ T cells in alopecia areata (dated by TCRdb to 2016 to 2018). Library creation used the immunoSEQ multiplex PCR assay. RNA was extracted from all samples and reverse transcribed into cDNA, which served as template for TCR sequencing. TCRdb stores this immuneACCESS table with in-frame sequences only. Part of the clones is absent; in the studies checked, under half of the shortfall reflects unresolved V genes, and no reason is known for the rest. The sample records some 110,000 clones, around 50% of which are singletons. The ten largest clones capture more than 9% of the sample. The intended sense of this specimen's time point label: less than 25 weeks on oral tofacitinib. The sample's treatment or condition label, decoded: oral pan-JAK inhibitor, 5-10 mg twice daily. Sequencing used CD8+ T cells sorted from blood, obtained at week 24, from a patient treated with tofacitinib. The receptors derive from a human donor with alopecia areata.

This chain links TRBV7-2 with TRBJ2-2, with 13 bases aligning to TRBD2. Germline CDR1 reads SGHTA; CDR2 reads FQGNSA. The CDR3 totals 17 residues. J was trimmed by 4 bases and V by 1 base; bases with no gene match: 3. As DNA, the CDR3 is TGTGCCAGCAGCTTAGGGACTAGCGGGGGACGCACCGGGGAGCTGTTTTTT. It specifies CASSLGTSGGRTGELFF.

The rearrangement links TRBV27 to TRBJ1-1; TRBD1 is a possible D gene (5 bases). The CDR3 extends over 13 amino acids. CDR1 MNHEY and CDR2 SMNVEV come from the germline V gene (reference sequence). Trimming pared 8 bases from V and 1 base from J, leaving 11 bases between. The CDR3 region has the DNA TGTGCCAGCGGCCTTGGGGGGAACACTGAAGCTTTCTTT. The encoded protein is CASGLGGNTEAFF.

The table lists this clone with a few counts. Within the sample, other DNA sequences also encode this same CDR3. The chain has TRBV7-9 and TRBJ2-1; D is unresolved. Trimming removed 1 base from V and 4 bases from J, with 2 bases in between. The CDR3 runs to 12 residues. Germline V gene data show CDR1 as SEHNR and CDR2 as FQNEAQ (reference sequence). CDR3 coding DNA: TGTGCCAGCAGCTTAGGTTACAATGAGCAGTTCTTC. Encoded protein: CASSLGYNEQFF.